The source of this T cell receptor (beta chain) is a study of radiotherapy plus CTLA-4 blockade in lung cancer. Study conclusions and caveats: Blood TCR clones of tumor origin expanded after radiotherapy plus ipilimumab.

Profiling relied on immunoSEQ multiplex PCR, and the TCRdb table lists in-frame clones only, not all of them. The data contain about 39,000 clones, 75% to 80% of them singletons. It was focal radiation plus CTLA-4 blockade with ipilimumab that patients with chemo-refractory metastatic non-small-cell lung cancer received. Germline CDR1 reads WNHNN; CDR2 reads SYGVQD (reference sequence). V shed 8 bases and J shed 4 bases, with 14 bases lying between them. CDR3 size: 13 residues. This clone occurred a few times. Antigen: not known. The V gene is TRBV10-1, the J gene TRBJ1-1, with a tentative D call TRBD1 (5 bases). This sequence originates from a human donor with non-small cell lung cancer that progressed on radiotherapy plus ipilimumab. The sample in question was peripheral blood, obtained from a patient treated with radiotherapy plus ipilimumab. CDR3 sequence reads: CASGFDQGTEAFF. The CDR3 DNA reads TGCGCCAGCGGTTTCGATCAGGGCACTGAAGCTTTCTTT.